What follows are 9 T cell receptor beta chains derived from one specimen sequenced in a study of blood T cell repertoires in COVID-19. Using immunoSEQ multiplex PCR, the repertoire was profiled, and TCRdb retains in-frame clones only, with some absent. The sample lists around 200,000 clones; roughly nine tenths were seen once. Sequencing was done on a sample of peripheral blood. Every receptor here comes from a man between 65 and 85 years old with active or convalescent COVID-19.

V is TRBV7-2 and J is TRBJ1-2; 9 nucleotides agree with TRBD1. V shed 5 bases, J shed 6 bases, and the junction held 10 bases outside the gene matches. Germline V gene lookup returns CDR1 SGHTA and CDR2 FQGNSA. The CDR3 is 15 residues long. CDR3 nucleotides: TGTGCCAGCAGCGTCCGGGACAGGGCATCTCATGGCTACACCTTC. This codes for CASSVRDRASHGYTF.

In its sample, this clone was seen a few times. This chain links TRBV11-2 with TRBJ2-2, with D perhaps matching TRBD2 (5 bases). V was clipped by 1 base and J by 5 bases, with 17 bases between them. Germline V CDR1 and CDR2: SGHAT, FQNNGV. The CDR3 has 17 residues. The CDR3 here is CASSLGSSGSRTGELFF. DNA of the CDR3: TGTGCCAGCAGCTTAGGATCAAGCGGTTCCCGAACCGGGGAGCTGTTTTTT.

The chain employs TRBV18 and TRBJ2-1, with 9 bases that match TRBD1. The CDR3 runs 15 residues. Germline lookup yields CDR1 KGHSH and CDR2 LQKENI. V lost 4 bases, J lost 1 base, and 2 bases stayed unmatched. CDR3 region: CASSQGQGSYNEQFF. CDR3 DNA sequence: TGTGCCAGCTCACAGGGACAGGGTTCCTACAATGAGCAGTTCTTC.

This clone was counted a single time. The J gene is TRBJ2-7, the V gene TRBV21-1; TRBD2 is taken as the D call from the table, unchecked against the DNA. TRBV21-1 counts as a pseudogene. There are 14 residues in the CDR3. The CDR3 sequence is CASSRREGPYEQYF. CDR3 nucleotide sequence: TGTGCCAGCAGCAGACGGGAGGGCCCCTACGAGCAGTACTTC.

The CDR3 nucleotides read TGTGCCAGCAGTGAACCCGGGACAGGGGAGGCTGAAGCTTTCTTT. It encodes CASSEPGTGEAEAFF. The V gene is TRBV6-1, the J gene TRBJ1-1; TRBD1 agrees at 10 bases. The CDR3 consists of 15 residues. The junction had 6 bases not matched to a gene; V was cut back by 2 bases and J by 6 bases. Looked up from germline, CDR1 is MNHNS and CDR2 is SASEGT.

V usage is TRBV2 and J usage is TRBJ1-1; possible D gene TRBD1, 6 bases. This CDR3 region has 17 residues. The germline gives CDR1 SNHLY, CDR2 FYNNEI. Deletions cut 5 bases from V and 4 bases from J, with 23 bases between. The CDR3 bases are TGTGCCAGCAGTCCCGATGTCCCCAGGGGTGGTGGCACTGAAGCTTTCTTT. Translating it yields CASSPDVPRGGGTEAFF. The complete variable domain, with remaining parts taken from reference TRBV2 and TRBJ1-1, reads EPEVTQTPSHQVTQMGQEVILRCVPISNHLYFYWYRQILGQKVEFLVSFYNNEISEKSEIFDDQFSVERPDGSNFTLKIRSTKLEDSAMYFCASSPDVPRGGGTEAFFGQGTRLTVV.

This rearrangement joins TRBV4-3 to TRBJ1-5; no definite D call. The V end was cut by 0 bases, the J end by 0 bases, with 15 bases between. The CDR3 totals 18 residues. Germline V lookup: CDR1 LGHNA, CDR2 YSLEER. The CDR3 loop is CASSQESPVQYSNQPQHF. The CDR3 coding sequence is TGCGCCAGCAGCCAAGAATCGCCAGTACAATATAGCAATCAGCCCCAGCATTTT.

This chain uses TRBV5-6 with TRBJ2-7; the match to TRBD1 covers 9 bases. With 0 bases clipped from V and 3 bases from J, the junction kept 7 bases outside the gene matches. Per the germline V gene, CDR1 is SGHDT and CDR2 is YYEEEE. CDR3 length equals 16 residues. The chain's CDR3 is CASSLEGQGTDYEQYF. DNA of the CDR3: TGTGCCAGCAGCTTGGAGGGACAGGGAACCGACTACGAGCAGTACTTC.

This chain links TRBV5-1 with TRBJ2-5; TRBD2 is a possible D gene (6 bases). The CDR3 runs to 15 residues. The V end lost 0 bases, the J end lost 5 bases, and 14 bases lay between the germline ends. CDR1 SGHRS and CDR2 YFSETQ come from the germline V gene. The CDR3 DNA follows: TGCGCCAGCAGCTTGGTCCAAGGAGGGCAGGAGACCCAGTACTTC. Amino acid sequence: CASSLVQGGQETQYF.